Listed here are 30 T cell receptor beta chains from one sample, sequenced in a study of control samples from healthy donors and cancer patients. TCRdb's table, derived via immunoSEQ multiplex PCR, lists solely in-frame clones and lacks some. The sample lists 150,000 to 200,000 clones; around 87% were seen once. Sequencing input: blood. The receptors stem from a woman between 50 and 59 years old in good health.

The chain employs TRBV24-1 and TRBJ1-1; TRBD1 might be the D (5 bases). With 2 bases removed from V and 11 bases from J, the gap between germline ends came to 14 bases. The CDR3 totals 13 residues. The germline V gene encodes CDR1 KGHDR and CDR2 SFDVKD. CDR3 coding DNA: TGTGCCACCAGTGATTGGACCCAGGGAAGGGCTTTCTTT. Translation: CATSDWTQGRAFF.

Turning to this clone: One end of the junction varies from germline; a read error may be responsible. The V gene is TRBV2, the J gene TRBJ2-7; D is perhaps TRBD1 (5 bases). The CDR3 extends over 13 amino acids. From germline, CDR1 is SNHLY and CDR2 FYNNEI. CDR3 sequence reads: CASREDSVFEQYF. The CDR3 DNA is TGTGCCAGCAGAGAAGACAGTGTCTTCGAGCAGTACTTC.

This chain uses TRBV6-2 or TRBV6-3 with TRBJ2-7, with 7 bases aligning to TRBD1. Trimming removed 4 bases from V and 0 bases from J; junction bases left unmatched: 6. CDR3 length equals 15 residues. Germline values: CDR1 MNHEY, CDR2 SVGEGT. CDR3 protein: CASSWDSKSSYEQYF. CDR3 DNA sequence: TGTGCCAGCAGTTGGGACAGCAAGAGCTCCTACGAGCAGTACTTC.

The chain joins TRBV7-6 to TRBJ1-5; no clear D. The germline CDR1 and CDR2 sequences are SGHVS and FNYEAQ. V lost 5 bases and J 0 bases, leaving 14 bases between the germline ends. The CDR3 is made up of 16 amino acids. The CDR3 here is CASSRVVRVSNQPQHF. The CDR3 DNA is TGTGCCAGCAGCCGGGTCGTGAGGGTTAGCAATCAGCCCCAGCATTTT.

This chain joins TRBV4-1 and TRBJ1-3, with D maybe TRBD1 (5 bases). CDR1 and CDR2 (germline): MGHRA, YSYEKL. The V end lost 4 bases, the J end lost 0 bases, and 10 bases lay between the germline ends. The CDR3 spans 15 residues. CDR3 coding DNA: TGCGCCAGCAGCCTAGACAGTTACTCTGGAAACACCATATATTTT. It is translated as CASSLDSYSGNTIYF.

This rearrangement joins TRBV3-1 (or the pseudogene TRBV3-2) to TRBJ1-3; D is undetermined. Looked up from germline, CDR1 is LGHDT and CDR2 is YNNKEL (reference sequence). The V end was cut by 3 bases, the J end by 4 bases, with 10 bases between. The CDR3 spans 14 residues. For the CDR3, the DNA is TGTGCCAGCAGCCAGGCGGGGTTGGGAAACACCATATATTTT. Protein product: CASSQAGLGNTIYF.

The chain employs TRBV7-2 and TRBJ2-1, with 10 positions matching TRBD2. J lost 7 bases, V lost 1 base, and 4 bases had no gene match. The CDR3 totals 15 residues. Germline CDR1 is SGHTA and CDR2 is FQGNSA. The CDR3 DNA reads TGTGCCAGCAGCTTAGAAGCGGGGGGGATTAATGAGCAGTTCTTC. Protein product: CASSLEAGGINEQFF.

CDR3 DNA sequence: TGCGCCAGCAGCCAGAACCCTCGGGGCCCGAGCTCCTATAATTCACCCCTCCACTTT. It specifies CASSQNPRGPSSYNSPLHF. This chain links TRBV5-1 with TRBJ1-6; D possibly corresponds to TRBD1 (5 bases). With 4 bases removed from V and 0 bases from J, the gap between germline ends came to 20 bases. The germline gives CDR1 SGHRS, CDR2 YFSETQ. The CDR3 consists of 19 residues.

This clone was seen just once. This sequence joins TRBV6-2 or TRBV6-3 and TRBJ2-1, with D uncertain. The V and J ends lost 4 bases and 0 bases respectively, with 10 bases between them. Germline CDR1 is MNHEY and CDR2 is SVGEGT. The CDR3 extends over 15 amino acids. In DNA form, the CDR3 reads TGTGCCAGCAGTTTGGTTAGGAGCTCCTACAATGAGCAGTTCTTC. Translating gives CASSLVRSSYNEQFF.

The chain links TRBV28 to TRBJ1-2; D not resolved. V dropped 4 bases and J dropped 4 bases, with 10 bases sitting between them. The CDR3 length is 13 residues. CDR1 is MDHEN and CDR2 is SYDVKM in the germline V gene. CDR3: CASSSDRIYGYTF. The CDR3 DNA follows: TGTGCCAGCAGTTCTGACCGAATCTATGGCTACACCTTC.

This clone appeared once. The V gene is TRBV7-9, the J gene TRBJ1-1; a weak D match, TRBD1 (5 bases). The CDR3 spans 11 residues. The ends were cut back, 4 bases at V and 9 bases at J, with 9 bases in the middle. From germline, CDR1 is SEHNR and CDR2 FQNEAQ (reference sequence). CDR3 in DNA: TGTGCCAGCAGCTCGGGGGGAAAAGCTTTCTTT. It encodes CASSSGGKAFF.

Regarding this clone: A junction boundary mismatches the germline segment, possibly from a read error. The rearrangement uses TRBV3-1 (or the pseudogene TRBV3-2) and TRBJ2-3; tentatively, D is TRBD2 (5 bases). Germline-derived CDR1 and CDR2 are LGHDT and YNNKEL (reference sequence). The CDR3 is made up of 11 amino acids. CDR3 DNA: TGTGCCAGCAGCCAAGGCGGACTGCTTTACTTT. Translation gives CASSQGGLLYF.

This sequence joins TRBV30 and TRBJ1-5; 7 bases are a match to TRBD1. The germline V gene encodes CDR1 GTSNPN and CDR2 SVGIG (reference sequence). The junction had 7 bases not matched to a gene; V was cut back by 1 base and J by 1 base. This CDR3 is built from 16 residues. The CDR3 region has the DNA TGTGCCTGGAGTGAACAGGGGAAGGGGAGCAATCAGCCCCAGCATTTT. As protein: CAWSEQGKGSNQPQHF.

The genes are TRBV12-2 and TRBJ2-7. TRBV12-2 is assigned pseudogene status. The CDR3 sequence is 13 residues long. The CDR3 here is CASRSGGVYEQYF. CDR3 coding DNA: TGTGCAAGTCGCTCAGGGGGGGTCTACGAGCAGTACTTC.

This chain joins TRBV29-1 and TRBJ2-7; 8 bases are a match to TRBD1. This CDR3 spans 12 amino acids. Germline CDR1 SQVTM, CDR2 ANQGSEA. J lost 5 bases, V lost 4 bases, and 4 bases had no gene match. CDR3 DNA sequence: TGCAGCGTTGGGAGGGGACAGGACGAGCAGTACTTC. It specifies CSVGRGQDEQYF.

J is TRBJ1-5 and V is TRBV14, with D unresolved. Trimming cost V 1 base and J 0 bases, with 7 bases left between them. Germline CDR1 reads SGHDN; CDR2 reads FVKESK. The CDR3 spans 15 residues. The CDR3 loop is CASSQGGNSNQPQHF. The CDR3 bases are TGTGCCAGCAGCCAAGGCGGGAATAGCAATCAGCCCCAGCATTTT.

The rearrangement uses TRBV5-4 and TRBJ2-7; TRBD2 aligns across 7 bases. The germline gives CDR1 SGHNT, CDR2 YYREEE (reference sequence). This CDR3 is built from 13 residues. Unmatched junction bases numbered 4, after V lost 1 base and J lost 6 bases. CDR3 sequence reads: CASSLPTGGEQYF. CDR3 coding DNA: TGTGCCAGCAGCTTGCCCACGGGGGGCGAGCAGTACTTC. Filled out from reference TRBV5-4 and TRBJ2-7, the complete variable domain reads ETGVTQSPTHLIKTRGQQVTLRCSSQSGHNTVSWYQQALGQGPQFIFQYYREEENGRGNFPPRFSGLQFPNYSSELNVNALELDDSALYLCASSLPTGGEQYFGPGTRLTVT.

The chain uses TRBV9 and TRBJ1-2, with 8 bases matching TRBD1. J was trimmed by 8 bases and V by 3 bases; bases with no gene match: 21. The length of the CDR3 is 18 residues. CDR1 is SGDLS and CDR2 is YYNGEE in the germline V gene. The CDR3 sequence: CASSGVEGTGRYNQGYTF. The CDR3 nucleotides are TGTGCCAGCAGCGGTGTAGAAGGGACAGGAAGGTACAACCAGGGCTACACCTTC.

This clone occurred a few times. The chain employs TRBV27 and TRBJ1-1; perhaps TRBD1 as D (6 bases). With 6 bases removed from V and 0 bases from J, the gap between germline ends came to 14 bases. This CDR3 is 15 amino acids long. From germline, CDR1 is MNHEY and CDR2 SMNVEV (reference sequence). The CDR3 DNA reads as TGTGCCAGCAGCACAGAGGACAGTATGAACACTGAAGCTTTCTTT. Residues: CASSTEDSMNTEAFF.

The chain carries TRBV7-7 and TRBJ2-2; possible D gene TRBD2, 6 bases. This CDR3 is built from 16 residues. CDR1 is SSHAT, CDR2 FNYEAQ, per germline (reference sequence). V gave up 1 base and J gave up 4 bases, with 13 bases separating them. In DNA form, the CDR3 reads TGTGCCAGCAGCTTAGGGAGGGCAGGAGTCACCGGGGAGCTGTTTTTT. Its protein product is CASSLGRAGVTGELFF.

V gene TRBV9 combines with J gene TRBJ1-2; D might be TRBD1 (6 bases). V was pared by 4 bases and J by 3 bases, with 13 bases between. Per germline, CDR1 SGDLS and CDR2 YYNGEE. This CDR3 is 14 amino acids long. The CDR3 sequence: CASSPSGVDYGYTF. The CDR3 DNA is TGTGCCAGCAGCCCTTCAGGGGTGGACTATGGCTACACCTTC.

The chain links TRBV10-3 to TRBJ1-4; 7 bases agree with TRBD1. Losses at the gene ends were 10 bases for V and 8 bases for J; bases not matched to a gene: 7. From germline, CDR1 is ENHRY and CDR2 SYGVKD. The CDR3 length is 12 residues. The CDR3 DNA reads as TGTGCCACACTAGGACAGGAAGAAAAACTGTTTTTT. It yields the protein CATLGQEEKLFF.

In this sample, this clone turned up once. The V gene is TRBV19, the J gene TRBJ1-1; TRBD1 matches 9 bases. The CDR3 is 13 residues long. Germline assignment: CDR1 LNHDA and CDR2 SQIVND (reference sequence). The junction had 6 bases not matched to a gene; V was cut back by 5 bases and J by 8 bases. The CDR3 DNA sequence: TGTGCCAGTAGTTTCGGGACAGGGTCGGAAGCTTTCTTT. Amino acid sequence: CASSFGTGSEAFF.

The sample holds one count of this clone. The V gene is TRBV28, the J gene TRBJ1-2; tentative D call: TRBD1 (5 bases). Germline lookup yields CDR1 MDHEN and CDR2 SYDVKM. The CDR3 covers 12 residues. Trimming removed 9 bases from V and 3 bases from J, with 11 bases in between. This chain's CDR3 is CASGEGDYGYTF. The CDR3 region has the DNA TGTGCCAGTGGAGAAGGGGACTATGGCTACACCTTC.

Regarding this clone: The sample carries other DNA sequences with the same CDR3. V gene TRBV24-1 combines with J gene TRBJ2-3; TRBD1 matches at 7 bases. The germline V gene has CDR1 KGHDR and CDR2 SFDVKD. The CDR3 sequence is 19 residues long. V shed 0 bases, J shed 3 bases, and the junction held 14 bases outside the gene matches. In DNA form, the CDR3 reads TGTGCCACCAGTGATTTGACGGGACAGTCGAAAAAAGTGACAGATACGCAGTATTTT. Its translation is CATSDLTGQSKKVTDTQYF.

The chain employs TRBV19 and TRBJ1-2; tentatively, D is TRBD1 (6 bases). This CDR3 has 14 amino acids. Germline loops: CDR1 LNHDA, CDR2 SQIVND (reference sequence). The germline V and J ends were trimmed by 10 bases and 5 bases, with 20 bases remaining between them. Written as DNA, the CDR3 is TGTGCCACCCTTCGGGCAGGGGTTAGATATGGCTACACCTTC. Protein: CATLRAGVRYGYTF.

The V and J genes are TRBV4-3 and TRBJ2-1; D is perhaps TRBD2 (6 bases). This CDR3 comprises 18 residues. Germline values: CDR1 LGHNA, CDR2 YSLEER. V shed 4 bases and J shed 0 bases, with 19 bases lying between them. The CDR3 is CASSRTRGTARSYNEQFF. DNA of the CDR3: TGCGCCAGCAGCCGCACTAGAGGGACTGCCCGCTCCTACAATGAGCAGTTCTTC.

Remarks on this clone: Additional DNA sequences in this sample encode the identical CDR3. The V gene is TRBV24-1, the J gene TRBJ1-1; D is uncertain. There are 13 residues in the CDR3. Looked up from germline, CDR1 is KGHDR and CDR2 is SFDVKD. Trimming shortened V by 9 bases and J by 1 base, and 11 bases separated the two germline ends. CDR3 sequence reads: CATSGRKNTEAFF. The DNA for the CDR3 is TGTGCCACCTCTGGACGGAAGAACACTGAAGCTTTCTTT.

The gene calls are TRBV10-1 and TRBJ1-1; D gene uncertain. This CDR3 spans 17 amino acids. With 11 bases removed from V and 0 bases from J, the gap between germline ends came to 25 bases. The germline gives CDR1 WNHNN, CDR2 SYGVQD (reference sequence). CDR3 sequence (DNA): TGCGCCGGTATTTCGTCCCGGGAAATTCGCATGAACACTGAAGCTTTCTTT. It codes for CAGISSREIRMNTEAFF.

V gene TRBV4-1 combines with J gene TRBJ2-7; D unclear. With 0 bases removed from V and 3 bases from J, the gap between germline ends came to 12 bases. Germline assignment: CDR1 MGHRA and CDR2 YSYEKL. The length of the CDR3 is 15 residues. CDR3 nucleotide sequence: TGCGCCAGCAGCCAAGAGCGGCAGGCTAGCTACGAGCAGTACTTC. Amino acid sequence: CASSQERQASYEQYF.